Below, 14 T cell receptor beta chains from the same sample are listed, as sequenced in a study of blood T cell repertoires in COVID-19. Method: immunoSEQ multiplex PCR; TCRdb's copy keeps in-frame clones and lacks some. The sample lists about 210,000 clones; about 87% were seen once. The sample taken for sequencing was PBMCs or T cells enriched from blood (not recorded which). The receptor set was obtained from a young man who had recovered from COVID-19.

V and J are TRBV5-4 and TRBJ2-7; D may be TRBD1 (5 bases). CDR1 is SGHNT and CDR2 is YYREEE in the germline V gene (reference sequence). V was trimmed by 2 bases and J by 6 bases, leaving 12 bases between them. The CDR3 extends over 13 amino acids. The CDR3 is CASSFDSVGEQYF. CDR3 coding DNA: TGTGCCAGCAGCTTCGACAGCGTCGGCGAGCAGTACTTC.

The rearrangement uses TRBV9 and TRBJ2-3; TRBD2 is a possible D gene (6 bases). This CDR3 has 13 residues. The germline CDR1 and CDR2 sequences are SGDLS and YYNGEE. Trimming took off 3 bases at V and 4 bases at J, with 9 bases between the two ends. For the CDR3, the DNA is TGTGCCAGCAGCGGACAGCGGGCAGATACGCAGTATTTT. Encoded protein: CASSGQRADTQYF.

This chain joins TRBV5-1 and TRBJ1-1, with a weak D call TRBD1 (5 bases). The germline V and J ends were trimmed by 8 bases and 0 bases, with 8 bases remaining between them. There are 12 residues in the CDR3. In germline, CDR1 is SGHRS, CDR2 YFSETQ. CDR3 region: CASGGVNTEAFF. CDR3 in DNA: TGCGCCAGTGGGGGGGTGAACACTGAAGCTTTCTTT.

The chain uses TRBV4-3 and TRBJ2-3, with a weak D call TRBD2 (5 bases). Looked up from germline, CDR1 is LGHNA and CDR2 is YSLEER. CDR3 length equals 15 residues. V was cut by 0 bases and J by 5 bases, with 12 bases left in between. CDR3 residues: CASSQDGDYKDTQYF. Written as DNA, the CDR3 is TGCGCCAGCAGCCAAGATGGAGACTATAAAGATACGCAGTATTTT.

This clone was detected only once. V gene TRBV15 combines with J gene TRBJ1-2; tentatively, D is TRBD1 (6 bases). The V end was cut by 0 bases, the J end by 2 bases, with 22 bases between. The germline V gene has CDR1 LNHNV and CDR2 YYDKDF (reference sequence). The CDR3 runs 19 residues. The chain's CDR3 is CATSRDRVWTAPTNYGYTF. The CDR3 DNA follows: TGTGCCACCAGCAGAGATCGAGTTTGGACAGCCCCGACGAACTATGGCTACACCTTC.

V usage is TRBV30 and J usage is TRBJ2-5; the D gene is possibly TRBD1 (6 bases). The CDR3 consists of 13 residues. Germline CDR1 is GTSNPN and CDR2 is SVGIG (reference sequence). V lost 2 bases to trimming and J lost 4 bases, with 11 bases between them. The CDR3 region is CAWSYPDRETQYF. The DNA of the CDR3 is TGTGCCTGGAGTTATCCGGACAGAGAGACCCAGTACTTC.

This chain connects TRBV18 to TRBJ2-7, with 7 bases matching TRBD2. V lost 5 bases to trimming and J lost 1 base; unmatched junction nucleotides: 14. The CDR3 extends over 17 amino acids. Germline CDR1 is KGHSH and CDR2 is LQKENI. The CDR3 sequence: CASSSSRGRGGSYEQYF. The CDR3 DNA is TGTGCCAGCTCATCCTCCCGAGGTCGCGGGGGATCCTACGAGCAGTACTTC.

V usage is TRBV27 and J usage is TRBJ2-1, with D uncertain. The V gene lost 4 bases and the J gene lost 5 bases, with 6 bases spanning the gap. This CDR3 has 12 amino acids. Germline CDR1 is MNHEY and CDR2 is SMNVEV (reference sequence). The CDR3 DNA reads TGTGCCAGCAGTTGGCCCGACAATGAGCAGTTCTTC. Translating gives CASSWPDNEQFF.

V is TRBV20-1 and J is TRBJ2-5, with 7 bases aligning to TRBD1. Germline V gives CDR1 DFQATT, CDR2 SNEGSKA (reference sequence). The junction had 5 bases not matched to a gene; V was cut back by 3 bases and J by 4 bases. The CDR3 is 13 residues long. Here the CDR3 reads CSASNRGSETQYF. CDR3 DNA: TGCAGTGCTAGTAACAGGGGTTCAGAGACCCAGTACTTC.

The chain is built from TRBV25-1 and TRBJ2-7, with 8 bases matching TRBD1. Per the germline V gene, CDR1 is MGHDK and CDR2 is SYGVNS. V lost 6 bases to trimming and J lost 4 bases; unmatched junction nucleotides: 5. CDR3 length: 13 residues. The DNA of the CDR3 is TGTGCCAGCAGAGGACAGGGTAAATACGAGCAGTACTTC. Translation gives CASRGQGKYEQYF.

This chain joins TRBV7-2 and TRBJ1-2, with 11 nucleotides matching TRBD1. The CDR3 sequence is 15 residues long. Germline assignment: CDR1 SGHTA and CDR2 FQGNSA. J lost 3 bases, V lost 4 bases, and 4 bases had no gene match. As DNA, the CDR3 is TGTGCCAGCAGCTCTGGACAGGGGGCGTACTATGGCTACACCTTC. This encodes CASSSGQGAYYGYTF.

The chain couples TRBV7-2 to TRBJ2-5, with 10 bases aligning to TRBD1. J gave up 7 bases and V 6 bases, and 11 bases lay outside the gene matches. CDR3 size: 15 residues. Germline CDR1 reads SGHTA; CDR2 reads FQGNSA. CDR3 region: CASSLTRDRGGTQYF. Here the CDR3 DNA reads TGTGCCAGCAGTCTAACCCGGGACAGGGGTGGGACCCAGTACTTC.

The chain couples TRBV11-3 to TRBJ2-5; maybe TRBD1 (7 bases). The length of the CDR3 is 16 residues. V lost 1 base and J 5 bases, leaving 17 bases between the germline ends. From germline, CDR1 is SGHNT and CDR2 YENEEA. The CDR3 region has the DNA TGTGCCAGCAGCTTAGCCCCCGGGGCAGGGGGGGAGACCCAGTACTTC. Protein product: CASSLAPGAGGETQYF. Variable domain in full (rest from reference TRBV11-3 and TRBJ2-5): EAGVVQSPRYKIIEKKQPVAFWCNPISGHNTLYWYLQNLGQGPELLIRYENEEAVDDSQLPKDRFSAERLKGVDSTLKIQPAELGDSAVYLCASSLAPGAGGETQYFGPGTRLLVL.

The gene calls are TRBV13 and TRBJ1-5; D uncertain. The V gene's germline CDR1 is PRHDT and CDR2 FYEKMQ (reference sequence). V shed 2 bases and J shed 6 bases, with 5 bases lying between them. The CDR3 is made up of 12 amino acids. CDR3: CASSLSGQPQHF. The CDR3 DNA is TGTGCCAGCAGCTTATCCGGTCAGCCCCAGCATTTT.